The clone carrying this TCR beta chain occurred a few times. What it binds is not known. The data are from a study of identical twins. Study-level points and caveats: For out-of-frame alpha sequences shared by twins, low generation probability was in excess.

The CDR3 runs 19 residues. V lost 5 bases to trimming and J lost 4 bases; unmatched junction nucleotides: 18. Each CDR3 protein gets one entry after TCRdb re-called the 5' RACE reads with MiXCR. The sample has hundreds of thousands of distinct CDR3 sequences; around a sixth are singletons. A further study also used this sample, focusing on T cells expressing NK-cell markers. That publication notes: Dominant NKG2C+ clonotypes in over 5 donors made up roughly 1.0-7.0% of CD8+ T cells. The leading position in the CD3+CD56-NKG2C+ fraction of a few donors also went to these clonotypes. Uncertainty persisted over the HCMV specificity of expanded NKG2C+ T cell clones.

The genes are TRBV12-3 or TRBV12-4 and TRBJ2-1, with TRBD2 matching 9 bases. Sequencing was done on a sample of PBMCs. The clonotype comes from a woman between 18 and 29 years old in good health. CDR3 sequence reads: CASSQSIFTTSGGYNEQFF. In nucleotides, the CDR3 is TGTGCCAGCAGTCAGTCTATATTTACGACTAGCGGCGGGTACAATGAGCAGTTCTTC.